The rows below give T cell receptor beta chains drawn from one sample of a study of blood T cell repertoires in COVID-19. Sequencing used immunoSEQ multiplex PCR; TCRdb keeps in-frame clones, though not all of them. The top ten hold about 2.1% of the sample, which has around 220,000 clones, about 88% seen once. Sequencing input: peripheral blood. These receptor sequences come from a woman in her forties who had recovered from COVID-19. The CDR3 runs from the conserved cysteine through the conserved F or W. D genes are given only for firm matches. Clone size appears in some rows only: once, few, many, or a class for an expanded clone.

clone_size d_call j_call v_call cdr3_nt cdr3_aa
NA TRBD2 TRBJ2-1 TRBV28 TGTGCCAGCAGTTTATTGTTTGGGGGGGACAATGAGCAGTTCTTC CASSLLFGGDNEQFF
NA TRBD2 TRBJ2-1 TRBV5-1 TGCGCCAGCAGCTTGGGGTTGGGTAGCGGGATCTACAATGAGCAGTTCTTC CASSLGLGSGIYNEQFF
NA TRBD2 TRBJ2-7 TRBV7-9 TGTGCCAGCAGCCCTACCCCTGGGACTATGGTCGACGAGCAGTACTTC CASSPTPGTMVDEQYF
NA TRBD2 TRBJ2-3 TRBV5-1 TGCGCCAGCAGCTTTGGGACTAGCGCAGATACGCAGTATTTT CASSFGTSADTQYF
NA TRBD2 TRBJ2-3 TRBV19 TGTGCCAGTAGTCTACTAGCGGGGGGCACAGATACGCAGTATTTT CASSLLAGGTDTQYF
NA NA TRBJ1-1 TRBV5-1 TGCGCCAGCAGCTTTTCCCCGATCGGAGGGGACACTGAAGCTTTCTTT CASSFSPIGGDTEAFF
NA TRBD1 TRBJ1-1 TRBV18 TGTGCCAGCTCACCACTGTCCGGGACAGGGGCGGTGAACACTGAAGCTTTCTTT CASSPLSGTGAVNTEAFF
NA NA TRBJ2-5 TRBV19 TGTGCCAGTAGCAGGGTTTACCAAGAGACCCAGTACTTC CASSRVYQETQYF
NA NA TRBJ1-4 TRBV30 TGTGCCTGGAGTCGGGGTAATGAAAAACTGTTTTTT CAWSRGNEKLFF
NA NA TRBJ1-1 TRBV6-1 TGTGCCAGCAGTGAGACAGTTAACACTGAAGCTTTCTTT CASSETVNTEAFF
few NA TRBJ2-2 TRBV23-1 TGCGCCAGCAGTCAATCGGGACTGAACACCGGGGAGCTGTTTTTT CASSQSGLNTGELFF
once TRBD1 TRBJ2-7 TRBV11-3 TGTGCCAGCAGCCAAATGCAGGGGGACGAGCAGTACTTC CASSQMQGDEQYF
NA NA TRBJ1-6 TRBV4-1 TGCGCCAGCAGCCACGGGGGGGGCTCCTATAATTCACCCCTCCACTTT CASSHGGGSYNSPLHF
NA TRBD1 TRBJ2-7 TRBV27 TGTGCCAGCAGTTTATCGAAGGGGACAGCCTCCTACGAGCAGTACTTC CASSLSKGTASYEQYF
NA NA TRBJ2-3 TRBV6-2/TRBV6-3 TGTGCCAGCAGTTACGACAGAGGCCCAGATACGCAGTATTTT CASSYDRGPDTQYF
NA TRBD1 TRBJ1-2 TRBV30 TGTGCCTGGGTGGGACAGGCGGTAGTCAACTATGGCTACACCTTC CAWVGQAVVNYGYTF
once TRBD1 TRBJ1-3 TRBV19 TGTGCCAGTAGTACCTTACAGGGGAACTTCGGAAACACCATATATTTT CASSTLQGNFGNTIYF
NA TRBD2 TRBJ2-3 TRBV27 TGTGCCAGCAGTTTAAGCGGGGGGGCACGAGATACGCAGTATTTT CASSLSGGARDTQYF
NA NA TRBJ1-2 TRBV7-3 TGTGCCAGCAGCTCCGGGGCAGGGGATATGAATGGCTACACCTTC CASSSGAGDMNGYTF
NA TRBD1 TRBJ2-2 TRBV6-5 TGTGCCAGCACCCTGGACAGGGCTGCCGGGGAGCTGTTTTTT CASTLDRAAGELFF
NA TRBD1 TRBJ2-7 TRBV5-1 TGCGCCAGCAGCTTGGACGGGACAGGGGCCTACGAGCAGTACTTC CASSLDGTGAYEQYF
once NA TRBJ1-3 TRBV5-4 TGTGCCAGCAGCTTGCCTAGCAGGGGAAACACCATATATTTT CASSLPSRGNTIYF